Shown below are 14 T cell receptor beta chains from a single sample sequenced in a study of blood T cell repertoires in COVID-19. Profiling relied on immunoSEQ multiplex PCR, and the TCRdb table lists in-frame clones only, not all of them. The sample holds a few hundred thousand clones, over 70% seen once. Input material: peripheral blood. All receptors derive from a woman in her seventies with acute or convalescent COVID-19.

The chain employs TRBV7-8 and TRBJ2-2; a possible D gene is TRBD1 (6 bases). The V end was cut by 5 bases, the J end by 5 bases, with 18 bases between. Per the germline V gene, CDR1 is SGHVS and CDR2 is FQNEAQ. The CDR3 is 16 amino acids. The CDR3 protein is CASSPATRGGTGELFF. In DNA form, the CDR3 reads TGTGCCAGCAGCCCCGCCACCAGGGGTGGGACCGGGGAGCTGTTTTTT.

This clone was seen once. This chain connects TRBV30 to TRBJ1-2; 9 bases map to TRBD1. Germline CDR1 and CDR2: GTSNPN and SVGIG (reference sequence). V was pared by 5 bases and J by 8 bases, with 3 bases of the junction left unmatched. The CDR3 sequence is 11 residues long. The CDR3 nucleotides are TGTGCCTGGGACAGGGGGTCGGGCTACACCTTC. Its translation: CAWDRGSGYTF.

This clone was seen a few times. The chain has TRBV20-1 and TRBJ2-5; D possibly corresponds to TRBD2 (5 bases). The V gene lost 3 bases and the J gene lost 5 bases, with 22 bases spanning the gap. Germline V gene data show CDR1 as DFQATT and CDR2 as SNEGSKA (reference sequence). This CDR3 spans 16 amino acids. The CDR3 here is CSASAPYLSGLETQYF. For the CDR3, the DNA is TGCAGTGCTAGTGCCCCTTACCTCTCGGGGTTGGAGACCCAGTACTTC.

The chain links TRBV18 to TRBJ1-1, with unresolved D. The CDR3 has 16 amino acids. The germline V gene has CDR1 KGHSH and CDR2 LQKENI. Trimming took 1 base from V and 1 from J, leaving 13 bases between them. This CDR3 is CASSPRLGGRNTEAFF. The CDR3 region has the DNA TGTGCCAGCTCACCACGACTGGGAGGCAGGAACACTGAAGCTTTCTTT.

This rearrangement joins TRBV9 to TRBJ2-3; tentative D call: TRBD2 (5 bases). V lost 1 base, J lost 6 bases, and 12 bases lay in between. The germline V gene encodes CDR1 SGDLS and CDR2 YYNGEE. The CDR3 contains 14 residues. In DNA form, the CDR3 reads TGTGCCAGCAGCGTAAAGGAGAGGAGGGATACGCAGTATTTT. This encodes CASSVKERRDTQYF.

For the CDR3, the DNA is TGTGCCAGCAGCCCCTCCAAGAGCGGGGGGCTCAATGAGCAGTTCTTC. This codes for CASSPSKSGGLNEQFF. The chain joins TRBV5-4 to TRBJ2-1, with 9 bases fitting TRBD2. Trimming at V came to 4 bases and at J to 6 bases, leaving 11 bases not matched to a gene. The CDR3 totals 16 residues. Germline V lookup: CDR1 SGHNT, CDR2 YYREEE (reference sequence).

V is TRBV6-5 and J is TRBJ2-3; D might be TRBD2 (5 bases). CDR1 is MNHEY, CDR2 SVGAGI, per germline. The CDR3 sequence is 14 residues long. The ends were cut back, 10 bases at V and 2 bases at J, with 16 bases in the middle. The chain's CDR3 is CATTDWAVTDTQYF. The CDR3, as DNA: TGTGCCACCACGGACTGGGCCGTCACAGATACGCAGTATTTT.

J is TRBJ2-1 and V is TRBV7-8; perhaps TRBD2 as D (6 bases). This CDR3 has 15 amino acids. V gave up 8 bases and J gave up 4 bases, with 18 bases separating them. Per the germline V gene, CDR1 is SGHVS and CDR2 is FQNEAQ. The CDR3 nucleotides are TGTGCCAGCGGACCCAGGTGGGGGGAATACAATGAGCAGTTCTTC. Residues: CASGPRWGEYNEQFF.

The chain's CDR3 is CATSRGQGSGELFF. CDR3 nucleotide sequence: TGTGCCACCAGCAGAGGGCAGGGTTCCGGGGAGCTGTTTTTT. The genes are TRBV15 and TRBJ2-2, with a tentative D call TRBD1 (5 bases). The V gene's germline CDR1 is LNHNV and CDR2 YYDKDF (reference sequence). Trimming shortened V by 1 base and J by 6 bases, and 9 bases separated the two germline ends. This CDR3 is 14 amino acids long.

This clone came up a few times. The rearrangement links TRBV5-1 to TRBJ2-3; 8 bases agree with TRBD1. V shed 2 bases and J 0 bases; nucleotides not matched to a gene: 2. The length of the CDR3 is 15 residues. The germline V gene has CDR1 SGHRS and CDR2 YFSETQ. CDR3 bases: TGCGCCAGCAGCTTATACAGGGGGAGCACAGATACGCAGTATTTT. This translates into CASSLYRGSTDTQYF. The entire variable domain, with the rest obtained from reference TRBV5-1 and TRBJ2-3, is as follows: KAGVTQTPRYLIKTRGQQVTLSCSPISGHRSVSWYQQTPGQGLQFLFEYFSETQRNKGNFPGRFSGRQFSNSRSEMNVSTLELGDSALYLCASSLYRGSTDTQYFGPGTRLTVL.

This clone was observed a single time. The chain recombines TRBV4-2 with TRBJ1-4, with TRBD1 matching over 7 bases. Germline assignment: CDR1 LGHNA and CDR2 YNFKEQ. This CDR3 has 14 amino acids. The V and J ends lost 11 bases and 8 bases, in that order; junction bases with no gene match: 14. The CDR3 nucleotides read TGTGCCGCAGCCACGACAGGGTTTGGAGAAAAACTGTTTTTT. This codes for CAAATTGFGEKLFF.

The gene calls are TRBV15 and TRBJ2-5, with D perhaps matching TRBD1 (6 bases). This CDR3 has 17 amino acids. The germline CDR1 and CDR2 sequences are LNHNV and YYDKDF (reference sequence). Trimming left V 0 bases short and J 1 base short, with 15 bases between. The CDR3 sequence: CATSRDFFQGPQETQYF. For the CDR3, the DNA is TGTGCCACCAGCAGAGATTTTTTCCAGGGGCCCCAAGAGACCCAGTACTTC.

The chain is built from TRBV5-1 and TRBJ2-5; possible D gene TRBD1, 5 bases. V dropped 4 bases and J dropped 2 bases, with 12 bases sitting between them. This CDR3 is built from 14 residues. In germline, CDR1 is SGHRS, CDR2 YFSETQ. CDR3 sequence: CASSEQGSQETQYF. The CDR3 nucleotides are TGCGCCAGCAGCGAGCAGGGATCTCAAGAGACCCAGTACTTC.

V and J are TRBV12-3 or TRBV12-4 and TRBJ1-5; possibly TRBD1 for D (6 bases). This CDR3 spans 13 amino acids. Deletions cut 6 bases from V and 4 bases from J, with 10 bases between. Here the CDR3 reads CASRGTLNQPQHF. DNA for the CDR3: TGTGCCAGCAGGGGGACACTAAATCAGCCCCAGCATTTT.